The 25 T cell receptor beta chains listed next were all sequenced from one sample in a study of early T cells in non-severe SARS-CoV-2 infection. MiXCR, applied by TCRdb to the 5' RACE reads, yields one record per CDR3 protein. The top ten clones hold about 7.8% of a sample with roughly 80,000 distinct CDR3 sequences, 5.5% to 7.5% of them seen once. The material sequenced was whole blood. The receptors originated from an adult who was a healthcare worker with PCR-confirmed SARS-CoV-2 infection or an uninfected control (not recorded which).

This clonotype came up a few times. The V gene is TRBV3-1, the J gene TRBJ2-7, with TRBD1 as a possible D gene (6 bases). The germline gives CDR1 LGHDT, CDR2 YNNKEL (reference sequence). V was cut by 3 bases and J by 1 base, with 10 bases left in between. The CDR3 has 14 residues. For the CDR3, the DNA is TGTGCCAGCAGCCACAGTACAGGGTCCTACGAGCAGTACTTC. It yields the protein CASSHSTGSYEQYF.

This clonotype was seen at least ten times. The chain couples TRBV12-3 or TRBV12-4 to TRBJ2-5, with a weak D call TRBD1 (5 bases). V lost 3 bases and J lost 6, with 14 bases in between. The CDR3 is 14 amino acids. DNA of the CDR3: TGTGCCAGCAGTTTTCTTAGGACACGGCAGACCCAGTACTTC. This translates into CASSFLRTRQTQYF.

The table lists this clonotype with many counts. This chain links TRBV12-3 or TRBV12-4 with TRBJ1-1; D not resolved. With 2 bases removed from V and 5 bases from J, the gap between germline ends came to 9 bases. CDR3 size: 13 residues. The CDR3 nucleotides read TGTGCCAGCAGTTTATTAGGGAGTACTGAAGCTTTCTTT. Its translation: CASSLLGSTEAFF.

V gene TRBV7-9 combines with J gene TRBJ2-3; no clear D gene. The germline V gene encodes CDR1 SEHNR and CDR2 FQNEAQ (reference sequence). The CDR3 spans 14 residues. V lost 1 base to trimming and J lost 5 bases, with 10 bases between them. Written as DNA, the CDR3 is TGTGCCAGCAGCTTAGGAGCTGCAAGAGATACGCAGTATTTT. As protein: CASSLGAARDTQYF.

This clonotype has a count of ten or more. The J gene is TRBJ1-1, the V gene TRBV18, with a possible D match to TRBD1 (6 bases). With 4 bases removed from V and 4 bases from J, the gap between germline ends came to 16 bases. Looked up from germline, CDR1 is KGHSH and CDR2 is LQKENI. The CDR3 is 15 residues long. CDR3 sequence reads: CASSRTPGDITEAFF. In DNA, the CDR3 is TGTGCCAGCTCACGGACCCCAGGGGACATCACTGAAGCTTTCTTT.

This clonotype was observed at least ten times. One end of the junction does not line up with germline, which may come from a read error. The chain has TRBV14 and TRBJ2-2; D ambiguous. This CDR3 has 15 residues. The germline gives CDR1 SGHDN, CDR2 FVKESK. The CDR3 protein is CASSKDVVPTGELFF. DNA for the CDR3: TGTGCCAGCAGCAAAGACGTAGTTCCCACCGGGGAGCTGTTTTTT.

V usage is TRBV20-1 and J usage is TRBJ2-2; 7 bases match TRBD2. The CDR3 consists of 15 residues. V shed 0 bases and J 8 bases; nucleotides not matched to a gene: 9. Germline V lookup: CDR1 DFQATT, CDR2 SNEGSKA (reference sequence). CDR3 coding DNA: TGCAGTGCTAGAGATTTGACTAGCTTGCAGGGGGAGCTGTTTTTT. As protein: CSARDLTSLQGELFF.

In regard to this clonotype: A junction end diverges from the germline sequence, so it may reflect a read error. The CDR3 spells CASSEQGYERYF. CDR3 DNA sequence: TGTGCCAGCAGTGAACAGGGGTACGAGCGGTACTTC. V usage is TRBV2 and J usage is TRBJ2-7; D may be TRBD1 (6 bases). The CDR3 totals 12 residues. Germline values: CDR1 SNHLY, CDR2 FYNNEI. Together with reference TRBV2 and TRBJ2-7, the CDR3 gives the full variable domain: EPEVTQTPSHQVTQMGQEVILRCVPISNHLYFYWYRQILGQKVEFLVSFYNNEISEKSEIFDDQFSVERPDGSNFTLKIRSTKLEDSAMYFCASSEQGYERYFGPGTRLTVT.

This clonotype was counted at least ten times. The CDR3 is CASSQSDTQYF. The CDR3 DNA sequence: TGTGCCAGCAGCCAAAGTGATACGCAGTATTTT. This chain uses TRBV7-9 with TRBJ2-3; D remains ambiguous. From germline, CDR1 is SEHNR and CDR2 FQNEAQ (reference sequence). This CDR3 has 11 amino acids. Trimming left V 5 bases short and J 6 bases short, with 6 bases between.

J is TRBJ2-3 and V is TRBV12-3 or TRBV12-4, with a possible D match to TRBD2 (5 bases). V lost 9 bases and J lost 2, with 15 bases in between. This CDR3 is built from 14 residues. This chain's CDR3 is CASHRAANTDTQYF. The CDR3 coding sequence is TGTGCCAGTCATCGAGCGGCCAACACAGATACGCAGTATTTT.

The table lists this clonotype with many counts. The chain combines TRBV15 with TRBJ2-3, with TRBD1 as a possible D gene (6 bases). The CDR3 is 15 amino acids. Deletions cut 3 bases from V and 1 base from J, with 11 bases between. Germline CDR1 and CDR2: LNHNV and YYDKDF (reference sequence). The CDR3 DNA reads TGTGCCACCAGCAGCCAACAGGGCGGCACAGATACGCAGTATTTT. It is translated as CATSSQQGGTDTQYF.

The rearrangement links TRBV29-1 to TRBJ2-5, with unresolved D. The germline V gene encodes CDR1 SQVTM and CDR2 ANQGSEA. The V end lost 3 bases, the J end lost 5 bases, and 7 bases lay between the germline ends. CDR3 length: 11 residues. CDR3 in amino acids: CSVDLAETQYF. The CDR3 DNA follows: TGCAGCGTTGATTTGGCGGAGACCCAGTACTTC.

This clonotype was recorded many times. V and J are TRBV5-5 and TRBJ2-3; D unresolved. The CDR3 extends over 13 amino acids. The germline gives CDR1 SGHKS, CDR2 YYEKEE (reference sequence). Trimming took 4 bases from V and 4 from J, leaving 10 bases between them. The CDR3 DNA follows: TGTGCCAGCAGCCCGATTCGGGCAGATACGCAGTATTTT. It is translated as CASSPIRADTQYF.

Only a few counts were recorded for this clonotype. The J gene is TRBJ2-3, the V gene TRBV18; no clear D. V was trimmed by 2 bases and J by 6 bases, leaving 9 bases between them. CDR3 length equals 13 residues. The germline CDR1 and CDR2 sequences are KGHSH and LQKENI. The CDR3 region is CASSPSGRDTQYF. For the CDR3, the DNA is TGTGCCAGCTCACCATCGGGCCGGGATACGCAGTATTTT.

This clonotype was detected many times. The rearrangement uses TRBV15 and TRBJ1-5; unclear D gene. The CDR3 has 13 amino acids. CDR1 LNHNV and CDR2 YYDKDF come from the germline V gene (reference sequence). Trimming shortened V by 5 bases and J by 5 bases, and 10 bases separated the two germline ends. CDR3 sequence (DNA): TGTGCCACCAGCGGACGTAGGGATCAGCCCCAGCATTTT. It is translated as CATSGRRDQPQHF.

Many counts were recorded for this clonotype. The V gene is TRBV27, the J gene TRBJ2-7; D is unclear. The CDR3 loop spans 13 amino acids. V lost 6 bases and J 2 bases, leaving 11 bases between the germline ends. CDR1 and CDR2 from the germline V gene are MNHEY and SMNVEV (reference sequence). The DNA of the CDR3 is TGTGCCAGCAGCCCCGGGCCTACCTACGAGCAGTACTTC. Its protein is CASSPGPTYEQYF.

This clonotype was detected a few times. The CDR3 region has the DNA TGTGCCAGCAGCTTAGAGGGGGGAGGCACCTACGAGCAGTACTTC. This codes for CASSLEGGGTYEQYF. The chain couples TRBV7-2 to TRBJ2-7; D tentatively fits TRBD1 or TRBD2 (6 bases each). Trimming took 1 base from V and 2 from J, leaving 12 bases between them. Germline lookup yields CDR1 SGHTA and CDR2 FQGNSA. This CDR3 spans 15 amino acids.

This clonotype was recorded a few times. The chain has TRBV10-3 and TRBJ2-7; 9 nucleotides align to TRBD1. CDR3 length: 15 residues. Germline loops: CDR1 ENHRY, CDR2 SYGVKD. The junction had 9 bases not matched to a gene; V was cut back by 6 bases and J by 3 bases. The CDR3: CAISPRDRVFYEQYF. CDR3 sequence (DNA): TGTGCCATCAGCCCCCGGGACAGGGTGTTCTACGAGCAGTACTTC.

In this sample, this clonotype turned up many times. V usage is TRBV6-5 and J usage is TRBJ1-3; no reliable D call. This CDR3 region has 16 residues. V shed 2 bases and J shed 0 bases, with 11 bases lying between them. Germline values: CDR1 MNHEY, CDR2 SVGAGI. CDR3 nucleotides: TGTGCCAGCAGTTACGGTCTGGAGAGCTCTGGAAACACCATATATTTT. Encoded protein: CASSYGLESSGNTIYF.

This clonotype occurred many times. V usage is TRBV6-2 or TRBV6-3 and J usage is TRBJ2-1; TRBD2 aligns across 10 bases. CDR1 and CDR2 from the germline V gene are MNHEY and SVGEGT. This CDR3 spans 16 amino acids. Trimming removed 0 bases from V and 8 bases from J; junction bases left unmatched: 7. CDR3 loop: CASSYSGLAGDDEQFF. DNA for the CDR3: TGTGCCAGCAGTTACTCCGGTCTAGCGGGAGACGATGAGCAGTTCTTC.

This clonotype was seen many times. The CDR3 DNA reads TGCAGTGCTAGTTCTCCGGTAGGGAGAAGCAATCAGCCCCAGCATTTT. Translated: CSASSPVGRSNQPQHF. The rearrangement uses TRBV20-1 and TRBJ1-5; D is ambiguous. The CDR3 is 16 residues long. Germline CDR1 and CDR2: DFQATT and SNEGSKA (reference sequence). Between the trimmed V and J ends, which lost 3 bases and 1 base, there was a span of 16 bases.

This clonotype has a count of ten or more. This sequence joins TRBV5-6 and TRBJ2-2; 7 bases match TRBD1. This CDR3 is built from 16 residues. J gave up 2 bases and V 3 bases, and 7 bases lay outside the gene matches. Per the germline V gene, CDR1 is SGHDT and CDR2 is YYEEEE. CDR3: CASSSSRDRNTGELFF. The DNA for the CDR3 is TGTGCCAGCAGCTCGAGCCGGGACAGAAACACCGGGGAGCTGTTTTTT.

This chain links TRBV20-1 with TRBJ2-1, with TRBD2 matching 8 bases. The CDR3 is made up of 18 amino acids. CDR1 is DFQATT, CDR2 SNEGSKA, per germline (reference sequence). Here the CDR3 DNA reads TGCAGCCTCTTCAATAGAGCGGGAGCGGAAATCGCGGACAATGAGCAGTTCTTC. Translation: CSLFNRAGAEIADNEQFF.

The chain joins TRBV27 to TRBJ2-7; 12 bases are shared with TRBD2. The J segment lost 4 bases and the V segment lost 5 bases, leaving 6 bases of the junction unmatched. In germline, CDR1 is MNHEY, CDR2 SMNVEV (reference sequence). The CDR3 is 15 residues long. The CDR3, as DNA: TGTGCCAGCAGTGTGACTAGCGGGAGTGGGTACGAGCAGTACTTC. It translates to CASSVTSGSGYEQYF.

This clonotype was observed many times. This chain joins TRBV4-2 and TRBJ1-1; D perhaps matches TRBD1 (6 bases). The CDR3 is 12 amino acids. Trimming removed 5 bases at V and 7 bases at J, with 11 bases between. Germline CDR1 is LGHNA and CDR2 is YNFKEQ. CDR3 nucleotides: TGTGCCAGCAGCGAATACAGGGATGAAGCTTTCTTT. Its protein product is CASSEYRDEAFF.